This paragraph covers one T cell receptor beta chain sequence. The antigen is undetermined. One or more pre-ART and two or more post-ART PBMC samples were available from each donor. Samples held about 0.9-10 million cryopreserved PBMC, and DNA extraction followed. Per germline, CDR1 MDHEN and CDR2 SYDVKM. V dropped 10 bases and J dropped 7 bases, with 13 bases sitting between them. There are 11 residues in the CDR3. This entry belongs to a study of long-term antiretroviral therapy in people with HIV. General observations from the study: Controls had broader CDR3 length ranges than HIV repertoires did.

At survey level, the immunoSEQ assay was run in its v3.0 version. Using immunoSEQ multiplex PCR, the repertoire was profiled, and TCRdb retains in-frame clones only, with some absent. The table records some 23,000 clones, roughly 93% of them present only once. The gene calls are TRBV28 and TRBJ1-2; D perhaps matches TRBD1 (5 bases). The input for sequencing was unsorted PBMCs, taken 7.6 years after starting antiretroviral therapy. The receptor was derived from a woman in her thirties or forties with HIV. The CDR3 spells CANKDNTGYTF. The CDR3 nucleotides read TGTGCCAACAAGGACAATACTGGCTACACCTTC.